This TCR beta chain was retrieved from a study of metastatic and nonmetastatic thyroid tumors. Overall study: Repertoires from blood and tumor or nodule tissue of malignant and benign thyroid patients were compared.

Study outcomes and limitations: Relative to benign nodules, malignant thyroid tumors were reportedly characterized by significantly elevated TCR beta diversity in blood and tumor.

CDR1 and CDR2 from the germline V gene are MNHNS and SASEGT. The CDR3 loop spans 10 amino acids. Trimming shortened V by 6 bases and J by 7 bases, and 6 bases separated the two germline ends. Patients had received no treatment of any kind before thyroid surgery. In the authors' workflow: Clinicopathological groups of papillary thyroid cancer showed CDR3 differences that were used to build a distant-metastasis classifier. MiXCR reprocessed the PCR reads for TCRdb. Clone size and V and J calls follow TCRdb, not the original study. The sample contains more than 15,000 clones, approximately 16% of which appear only once. In its sample, this clone was seen many times. Its matching antigen is unknown.

The sequenced sample consisted of blood. The chain joins TRBV6-1 to TRBJ1-2; D not certain. The receptor's source is a male donor with papillary thyroid cancer or a benign thyroid nodule (not recorded which). Some clones in this sample may be carry-over from other donors' samples. CDR3 in DNA: TGTGCCAGCAGCGACGGTGGCTACACCTTC. Amino acids: CASSDGGYTF.